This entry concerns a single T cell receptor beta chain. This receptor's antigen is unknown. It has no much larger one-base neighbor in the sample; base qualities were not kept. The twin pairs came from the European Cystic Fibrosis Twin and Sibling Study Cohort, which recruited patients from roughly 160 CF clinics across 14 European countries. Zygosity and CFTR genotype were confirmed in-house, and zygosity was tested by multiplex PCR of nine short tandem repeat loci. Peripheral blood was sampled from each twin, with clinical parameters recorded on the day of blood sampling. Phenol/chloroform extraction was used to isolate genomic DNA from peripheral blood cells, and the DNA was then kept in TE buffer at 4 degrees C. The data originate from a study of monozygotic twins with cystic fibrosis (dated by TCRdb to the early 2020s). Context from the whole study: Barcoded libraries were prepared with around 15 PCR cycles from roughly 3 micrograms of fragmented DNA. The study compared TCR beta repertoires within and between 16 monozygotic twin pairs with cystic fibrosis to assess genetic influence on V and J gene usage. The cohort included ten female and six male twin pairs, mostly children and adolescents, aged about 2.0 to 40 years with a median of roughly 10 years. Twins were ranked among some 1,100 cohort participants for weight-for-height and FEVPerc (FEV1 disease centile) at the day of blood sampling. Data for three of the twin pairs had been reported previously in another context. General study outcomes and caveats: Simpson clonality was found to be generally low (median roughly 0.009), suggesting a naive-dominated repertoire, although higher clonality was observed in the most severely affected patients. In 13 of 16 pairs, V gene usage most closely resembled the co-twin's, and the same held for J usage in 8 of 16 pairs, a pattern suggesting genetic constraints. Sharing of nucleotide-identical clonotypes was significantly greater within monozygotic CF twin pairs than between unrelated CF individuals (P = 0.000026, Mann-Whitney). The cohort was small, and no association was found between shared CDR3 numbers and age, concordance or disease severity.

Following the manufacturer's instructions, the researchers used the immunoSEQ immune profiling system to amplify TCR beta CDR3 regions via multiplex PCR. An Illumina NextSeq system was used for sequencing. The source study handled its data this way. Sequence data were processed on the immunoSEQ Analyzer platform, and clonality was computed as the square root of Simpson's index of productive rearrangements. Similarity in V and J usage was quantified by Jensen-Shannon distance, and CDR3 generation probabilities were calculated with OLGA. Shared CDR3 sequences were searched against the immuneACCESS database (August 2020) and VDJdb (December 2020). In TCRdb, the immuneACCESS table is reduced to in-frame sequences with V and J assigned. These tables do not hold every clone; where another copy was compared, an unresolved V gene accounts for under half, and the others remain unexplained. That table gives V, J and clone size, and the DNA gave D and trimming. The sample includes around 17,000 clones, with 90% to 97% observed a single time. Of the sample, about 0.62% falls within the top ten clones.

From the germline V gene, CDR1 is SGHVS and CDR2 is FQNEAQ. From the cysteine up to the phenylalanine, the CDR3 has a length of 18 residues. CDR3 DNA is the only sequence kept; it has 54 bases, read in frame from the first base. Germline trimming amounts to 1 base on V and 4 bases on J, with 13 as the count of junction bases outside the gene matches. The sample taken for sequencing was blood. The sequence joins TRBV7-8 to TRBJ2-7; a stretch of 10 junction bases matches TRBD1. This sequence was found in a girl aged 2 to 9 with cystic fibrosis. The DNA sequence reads TGTGCCAGCAGCTTAGGGAGACCGGGACAGGGGTTCAGGTACGAGCAGTACTTC. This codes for CASSLGRPGQGFRYEQYF.